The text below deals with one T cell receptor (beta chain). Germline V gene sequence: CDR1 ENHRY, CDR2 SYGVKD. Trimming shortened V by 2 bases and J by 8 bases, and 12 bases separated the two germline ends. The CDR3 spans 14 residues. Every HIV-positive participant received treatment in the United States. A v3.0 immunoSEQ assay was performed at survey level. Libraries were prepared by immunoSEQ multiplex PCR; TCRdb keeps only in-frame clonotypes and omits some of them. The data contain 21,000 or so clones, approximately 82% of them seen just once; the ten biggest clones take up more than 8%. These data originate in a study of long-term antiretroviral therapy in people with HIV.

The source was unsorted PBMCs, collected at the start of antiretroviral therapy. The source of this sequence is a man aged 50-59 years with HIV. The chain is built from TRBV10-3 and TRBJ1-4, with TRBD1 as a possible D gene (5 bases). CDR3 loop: CAISEQGSGEKLFF. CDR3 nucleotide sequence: TGTGCCATCAGTGAGCAGGGTTCGGGAGAAAAACTGTTTTTT.